A selection of T cell receptor beta chains follows, all from one sample in a study of PD-1 blockade in classical Hodgkin lymphoma. Libraries were prepared by immunoSEQ multiplex PCR; TCRdb keeps only in-frame clonotypes and omits some of them. The repertoire holds about 47,000 clones, with 70% to 80% as singletons. The material was peripheral blood mononuclear cells (PBMCs), obtained before the fourth cycle of nivolumab. These receptors all come from a human donor with classical Hodgkin lymphoma. The CDR3 runs from the conserved cysteine through the conserved F or W. The D gene is left open where the match is weak. Not all rows give a size; the values are once, few, many and, for expanded clones, a class.

cdr3_aa,cdr3_nt,d_call,v_call,j_call,clone_size
CASSSQLGQSYEQYF,TGTGCCAGCAGCTCCCAGTTGGGACAGTCCTACGAGCAGTACTTC,TRBD1,TRBV7-2,TRBJ2-7,.
CASSPLQDTQYF,TGTGCCAGCTCACCCCTACAAGATACGCAGTATTTT,.,TRBV18,TRBJ2-3,.
CASREWREGGEQFF,TGTGCCAGCAGAGAGTGGCGGGAGGGCGGTGAGCAGTTCTTC,TRBD2,TRBV2,TRBJ2-1,.
CASRGGIVGQPQHF,TGTGCCAGCAGAGGGGGAATTGTCGGCCAGCCCCAGCATTTT,.,TRBV13,TRBJ1-5,.
CATSFANQPQHF,TGTGCCACTAGCTTCGCGAATCAGCCCCAGCATTTT,.,TRBV7-9,TRBJ1-5,.
CASTAKAGDTEAFF,TGTGCCAGCACCGCCAAGGCAGGGGACACTGAAGCTTTCTTT,.,TRBV6-6,TRBJ1-1,.
CASSSIGGELFF,TGTGCCAGCAGCTCAATAGGAGGGGAGCTGTTTTTT,.,TRBV7-3,TRBJ2-2,.
CASNLDSTDTQYF,TGTGCCAGCAATTTAGATAGCACAGATACGCAGTATTTT,.,TRBV9,TRBJ2-3,.
CASSSPRREQFF,TGTGCCAGCAGCTCTCCCCGCCGGGAGCAGTTCTTC,.,TRBV11-2,TRBJ2-1,.
CASSIRSYGYTF,TGTGCCAGTAGTATACGCAGCTATGGCTACACCTTC,.,TRBV19,TRBJ1-2,.
CASSIGGTLAGNTIYF,TGTGCCAGTAGTATTGGGGGAACTTTAGCTGGAAACACCATATATTTT,.,TRBV19,TRBJ1-3,.
CATLGPNYGYTF,TGTGCCACCCTTGGGCCTAACTATGGCTACACCTTC,.,TRBV6-5,TRBJ1-2,.
CASSFEGSVYNEQFF,TGTGCCAGCAGCTTTGAGGGGTCTGTGTACAATGAGCAGTTCTTC,.,TRBV7-2,TRBJ2-1,few
CASSPTPFLAGDNTGELFF,TGTGCCAGCAGCCCGACGCCCTTCTTGGCGGGAGATAACACCGGGGAGCTGTTTTTT,TRBD2,TRBV9,TRBJ2-2,.
CASSPERSSYEQYF,TGTGCCAGCAGCCCCGAGAGGAGCTCCTACGAGCAGTACTTC,.,TRBV11-2,TRBJ2-7,.
CASSPGTSGTSYNEQFF,TGTGCCAGCAGCCCCGGGACTAGCGGGACTTCCTACAATGAGCAGTTCTTC,TRBD2,TRBV5-4,TRBJ2-1,.
CASSLGLAGTYEQYF,TGTGCCAGCAGTCTCGGACTAGCGGGGACCTACGAGCAGTACTTC,TRBD2,TRBV6-5,TRBJ2-7,.
CASSPTGFNSPLHF,TGCGCCAGCAGCCCGACAGGGTTTAATTCACCCCTCCACTTT,TRBD1,TRBV5-1,TRBJ1-6,.
CATSSAFSYNEQFF,TGTGCCACCTCGAGCGCATTCTCCTACAATGAGCAGTTCTTC,.,TRBV28,TRBJ2-1,.
CASSLWRSEGNQPQHF,TGTGCCAGCAGCTTGTGGCGGTCGGAGGGCAATCAGCCCCAGCATTTT,.,TRBV5-8,TRBJ1-5,.
CASREDREQYF,TGTGCCAGCAGGGAGGACAGGGAGCAGTACTTC,TRBD1,TRBV2,TRBJ2-7,once
CASSELGPSNTF,TGTGCCAGCAGTGAACTCGGGCCCTCCAACACCTTC,.,TRBV6-5,TRBJ1-2,.
CASGPQMMNTEAFF,TGCGCCAGCGGGCCCCAGATGATGAACACTGAAGCTTTCTTT,.,TRBV5-1,TRBJ1-1,.
CASSTEQGAEAFF,TGCGCCAGCAGCACGGAACAGGGGGCTGAAGCTTTCTTT,TRBD1,TRBV5-1,TRBJ1-1,once
CASSLGPDQETQYF,TGTGCCAGCAGCTTGGGTCCAGACCAAGAGACCCAGTACTTC,.,TRBV5-6,TRBJ2-5,once
CASSIDLSAGTRWNTEAFF,TGTGCCAGTAGTATAGATCTATCGGCAGGGACGAGGTGGAACACTGAAGCTTTCTTT,.,TRBV19,TRBJ1-1,few
CASSITELSYNEQFF,TGTGCCAGTAGTATTACGGAGTTGTCCTACAATGAGCAGTTCTTC,.,TRBV19,TRBJ2-1,.
CASSLAPTGGYEQYF,TGTGCCAGCAGCTTAGCCCCAACAGGGGGCTACGAGCAGTACTTC,TRBD1,TRBV7-9,TRBJ2-7,.
CASSSTSGSSYEQYF,TGTGCCAGCAGTTCAACTAGCGGCAGCTCCTACGAGCAGTACTTC,TRBD2,TRBV6-5,TRBJ2-7,.
CASSLILGWEWTDTQYF,TGTGCCAGCAGCTTAATATTGGGATGGGAGTGGACAGATACGCAGTATTTT,.,TRBV7-3,TRBJ2-3,.
CASSPSADQPQHF,TGTGCCAGCAGCCCGTCAGCCGATCAGCCCCAGCATTTT,.,TRBV14,TRBJ1-5,.
CASSPPGEGGLPGGYTF,TGTGCCAGCAGCCCACCCGGGGAGGGGGGGCTCCCGGGTGGCTACACCTTC,.,TRBV11-2,TRBJ1-2,.
CASSHDTGGNQPQHF,TGTGCCAGCAGCCACGATACAGGGGGCAATCAGCCCCAGCATTTT,TRBD1,TRBV11-2,TRBJ1-5,once
CASSLVTSGGTDTQYF,TGTGCCAGCAGCTTAGTAACGTCCGGGGGTACAGATACGCAGTATTTT,.,TRBV7-2,TRBJ2-3,once
CASNPDGNSPLHF,TGTGCCAGCAATCCCGACGGGAATTCACCCCTCCACTTT,.,TRBV28,TRBJ1-6,.
CASSLKGSGANVLTF,TGTGCCAGCAGCTTAAAAGGGTCTGGGGCCAACGTCCTGACTTTC,.,TRBV7-3,TRBJ2-6,.
CASSQDGGGTFGEQFF,TGCGCCAGCAGCCAAGATGGTGGGGGGACCTTCGGGGAGCAGTTCTTC,.,TRBV4-3,TRBJ2-1,.
CASSFGRGRGSYGYTF,TGTGCCAGCAGTTTCGGTCGGGGGCGAGGGAGCTATGGCTACACCTTC,.,TRBV27,TRBJ1-2,.
CASSLATTGSDTQYF,TGTGCCAGCAGCCTAGCCACAACTGGTTCAGATACGCAGTATTTT,.,TRBV4-2,TRBJ2-3,.
CASSSQDRRFGYTF,TGTGCCAGCAGCTCCCAGGACAGGCGCTTTGGCTACACCTTC,TRBD1,TRBV7-2,TRBJ1-2,.
CASSLSATGGSPLHF,TGTGCCAGCAGTTTATCAGCGACAGGGGGTTCACCCCTCCACTTT,TRBD1,TRBV27,TRBJ1-6,.
CASAGTGAGNTIYF,TGTGCCAGCGCCGGGACAGGGGCTGGAAACACCATATATTTT,TRBD1,TRBV9,TRBJ1-3,few
CATSRDRVRQGVSYNEQFF,TGTGCCACCAGCAGAGATCGCGTTAGACAGGGGGTCTCCTACAATGAGCAGTTCTTC,TRBD1,TRBV15,TRBJ2-1,few
CASSLPWKGSYNSPLHF,TGTGCCAGCAGCTTGCCGTGGAAGGGGTCCTATAATTCACCCCTCCACTTT,.,TRBV5-6,TRBJ1-6,.
CASSPALAGGYLTDTQYF,TGCGCCAGCAGCCCTGCCCTAGCGGGGGGGTACCTAACAGATACGCAGTATTTT,TRBD2,TRBV5-1,TRBJ2-3,.
CASSPRTGRLTEAFF,TGTGCCAGCAGCCCGCGGACGGGACGTCTCACTGAAGCTTTCTTT,.,TRBV28,TRBJ1-1,few
CASSERAGQWYGYTF,TGCGCCAGCAGTGAGAGAGCGGGGCAATGGTATGGCTACACCTTC,.,TRBV10-2,TRBJ1-2,many
CAISRTGAETNEKLFF,TGTGCCATCAGCCGGACAGGGGCAGAAACTAATGAAAAACTGTTTTTT,TRBD1,TRBV10-3,TRBJ1-4,.
CATSSGQASGANVLTF,TGTGCCACCAGCAGCGGACAGGCCTCTGGGGCCAACGTCCTGACTTTC,TRBD1,TRBV15,TRBJ2-6,.
CASSRSSYEQYF,TGTGCCAGCAGCCGCAGCTCCTACGAGCAGTACTTC,.,TRBV9,TRBJ2-7,once
CASSEASTYGYTF,TGTGCCAGCAGTGAAGCGTCAACCTATGGCTACACCTTC,.,TRBV6-1,TRBJ1-2,.
CSVDSSQYF,TGCAGCGTTGATTCGTCCCAGTACTTC,.,TRBV29-1,TRBJ2-5,.